A selection of T cell receptor beta chains follows, all from one sample in a study of Graves' ophthalmopathy and Graves' hyperthyroidism. TCRdb redid the calling of the multiplex PCR reads with MiXCR, one entry per CDR3 protein. The sample has 350,000 to 450,000 distinct CDR3 sequences; under 25% are singletons. What was sequenced was peripheral blood. These receptor sequences come from a young woman with stable Graves' hyperthyroidism. CDR3s include the opening cysteine and the closing phenylalanine or tryptophan. The D gene is left open where the match is weak. Expanded clones are given a class, and other clones once, few, many or no size at all.

TRBV10-2	TRBJ1-2	many	TRBD1	TGCGCCAGCAGTGAGAGCTTCAGGGGGGCGAGTGGCTACACCTTC	CASSESFRGASGYTF
TRBV6-1	TRBJ2-7	many	NA	TGTGCCAGCAGCCCAGCAGGCAGAGCCTTATACGAGCAGTACTTC	CASSPAGRALYEQYF
TRBV10-2	TRBJ1-1	few	NA	TGCGCCAGCAGTGACCCCCAGGGTCGGGGCACTGAAGCTTTCTTT	CASSDPQGRGTEAFF
TRBV30	TRBJ2-2	NA	NA	TGTGCCTGGAAATCGACATTTTGGGGACCCGGGGAGCTGTTTTTT	CAWKSTFWGPGELFF
TRBV9	TRBJ2-5	NA	TRBD1	TGTGCCAGCAGCGGACAGGGGCGGAGAGAGACCCAGTACTTC	CASSGQGRRETQYF
TRBV6-7	TRBJ2-5	many	NA	TGTGCCAGCAGTTACTCGAAAAGGAGCCTCCGGACCCAGTACTTC	CASSYSKRSLRTQYF
TRBV20-1	TRBJ1-1	few	NA	TGCAGTGCCATCGGACGGCGCTGGGGTACTGAAGCTTTCTTT	CSAIGRRWGTEAFF
TRBV3-1	TRBJ1-5	NA	NA	TGTGCCAGCAGCCAAGCATATAGCAATCAGCCCCAGCATTTT	CASSQAYSNQPQHF
TRBV20-1	TRBJ2-5	many	TRBD2	TGCGGTGCTAGAGATCAAGCGGGAGTGGGGACCCAGTACTTC	CGARDQAGVGTQYF
TRBV6-1	TRBJ1-1	NA	TRBD1	TGTGCCAGCAAGGTATATACAGGGGGGAACACTGAAGCTTTCTTT	CASKVYTGGNTEAFF
TRBV25-1	TRBJ2-5	many	TRBD1	TGTGCCAGCAGCGTACCGGGGACAGGATACCAAGAGACCCAGTACTTC	CASSVPGTGYQETQYF
TRBV10-3	TRBJ1-3	NA	NA	TGTGCCATCAGTGAGTCGGGGCTGAACTCTGGAAACACCATATATTTT	CAISESGLNSGNTIYF
TRBV11-2	TRBJ2-6	many	TRBD1	TGTGCCAGCAGCTTACGGCCAGGGGGTACTGGGGCCAACGTCCTGACTTTC	CASSLRPGGTGANVLTF
TRBV12-3/TRBV12-4	TRBJ2-2	few	NA	TGTGCCTTCCGTGGCAGCTCAACCGGGGAGCTGTTTTTT	CAFRGSSTGELFF
TRBV20-1	TRBJ1-5	many	NA	TGCAGTGCTAGAGACAGTGGTAGCAATCAGCCCCAGCATTTT	CSARDSGSNQPQHF
TRBV28	TRBJ2-7	few	NA	TGTGCCAGCAGCCCTATTGTGGGTCCAGGGTACGAGCAGTACTTC	CASSPIVGPGYEQYF
TRBV29-1	TRBJ1-2	NA	NA	TGCAGCGTTGTGGGGGGAACGTTCTATGGCTACACCTTC	CSVVGGTFYGYTF
TRBV6-5	TRBJ1-1	many	NA	TGTGCCAGCAGTTACTCCGAAGCCACTGAAGCTCTCTTT	CASSYSEATEALF
TRBV7-3	TRBJ2-7	many	TRBD2	TGTGCCAGCAGCTTTGCGGGAGGCTCCTCCTACGAGCAGTACTTC	CASSFAGGSSYEQYF
TRBV12-3/TRBV12-4	TRBJ2-2	many	NA	TGTGCCAGCAAGGGATCCGGGGAGCTGTTTTTT	CASKGSGELFF
TRBV12-3/TRBV12-4	TRBJ1-1	NA	NA	TGTGCCAGCAGTTTTCGTCCGATGAACACTGAAGCTTTCTTT	CASSFRPMNTEAFF
TRBV5-1	TRBJ2-2	NA	NA	TGCGCCAGCAGTATTGGTCCGTCCCACTCCGGGGAGCTGTTTTTT	CASSIGPSHSGELFF
TRBV12-3/TRBV12-4	TRBJ2-5	many	NA	TGTGCCAGCAAATTTGGGGGAGCCCTCCAAGAGACCCAGTACTTC	CASKFGGALQETQYF
TRBV6-2/TRBV6-3	TRBJ2-5	many	TRBD2	TGTGCCAGCAGCCGGGGACTAGCAAGTTCAGAGACCCAGTACTTC	CASSRGLASSETQYF
TRBV6-5	TRBJ2-1	NA	TRBD1	TGTGCCAGCAGTTCCCAATTGGGGCGACAGGGCAACTCCTACAATGAGCAGTTCTTC	CASSSQLGRQGNSYNEQFF
TRBV19	TRBJ2-7	many	TRBD1	TGTGCCAGTAGCCGGTACGGGACAGGGGGCCACGAGCAGTACTTC	CASSRYGTGGHEQYF
TRBV2	TRBJ2-7	many	TRBD2	TGTGCCAGCAGTCCCCCCCCGGGACTAGCGAGGGCGAGCTCCTACGAGCAGTACTTC	CASSPPPGLARASSYEQYF
TRBV11-2	TRBJ1-1	many	NA	TGTGCCAGCAGCTTGGGACTCACGGGGACTGAAGCTTTCTTT	CASSLGLTGTEAFF
TRBV20-1	TRBJ2-7	many	TRBD2	TGCAGTGCCGCGGGGGGTAGCGGGGGTGTCTCCTACGAGCAGTACTTC	CSAAGGSGGVSYEQYF
TRBV20-1	TRBJ1-2	many	NA	TGCAGTGCTAGAGATGGGGGGCACGGCTACACCTTC	CSARDGGHGYTF
TRBV6-2/TRBV6-3	TRBJ2-7	few	NA	TGTGCCAGCAGTTACGGAAAAACCTCCTACGAGCAGTACTTC	CASSYGKTSYEQYF
TRBV2	TRBJ2-1	many	NA	TGTGCCAGCACAGTGGGAGTGAGGATCGGTGAGCAGTTCTTC	CASTVGVRIGEQFF
TRBV6-5	TRBJ2-7	many	NA	TGTGCCAGCGGAGCAGGGTATCGGGAGCAGTACTTC	CASGAGYREQYF